This TCR beta chain was recorded in a study of blood T cells in healthy people across ages. The overall study: Per two T cells, template switching captured roughly one barcoded beta molecule. Study results and limitations: A roughly linear fall in TCR beta diversity per million T cells was seen with increasing age.

As regards this clonotype: Its antigen is not identified. This may stem from a read error, because a much larger clone lies one nucleotide away.

The CDR3 has 14 amino acids. A second about 6 to 11 cycle PCR used barcoded and J-beta primers. A tag from a template-switch adaptor with 12 random nucleotides marked each cDNA molecule. TCRdb reprocessed the 5' RACE reads with MiXCR, giving one entry per CDR3 protein. The sample lists hundreds of thousands of distinct CDR3 sequences, around 52% occurring once. Material for sequencing was blood. This sequence joins TRBV12-3 or TRBV12-4 and TRBJ2-1, with 8 bases that match TRBD2. This clonotype was obtained from an elderly woman in good health. The CDR3: CASSYGLAYNEQSF. CDR3 DNA: TGTGCCAGCAGTTACGGACTAGCTTACAATGAGCAGTCCTTC.